This entry concerns a single TCR beta chain. Its target is unknown. Generated by immunoSEQ multiplex PCR, the TCRdb table keeps only in-frame clones and is missing some. The sample holds roughly 25,000 clones, 92% seen once. This specimen belongs to a study of T cells in localized non-small cell lung cancer. Study observations and caveats: Greater T cell density in blood accompanied longer overall survival.

From germline, CDR1 is MNHEY and CDR2 SVGAGI. Trimming shortened V by 6 bases and J by 2 bases, and 9 bases separated the two germline ends. This CDR3 has 13 residues. V is TRBV6-5 and J is TRBJ2-3; D gene ambiguous. The receptor was derived from a man between 35 and 75 years old with stage III squamous cell lung carcinoma. Sequences were derived from peripheral blood, sampled before any cancer treatment. The CDR3 DNA follows: TGTGCCAGCAGGCGCCACTACACAGATACGCAGTATTTT. This sequence encodes CASRRHYTDTQYF.